Detailed here is one TCR beta chain. No antigen is known for it. The germline V and J ends were trimmed by 2 bases and 2 bases, with 7 bases remaining between them. The CDR3 loop spans 14 amino acids. CDR1 and CDR2 from the germline V gene are MNHNY and SVGAGI (reference sequence). The source material, RNA transcripts, was used to amplify TCR beta CDR3 regions. The TCR CDR3 was amplified in a first-round RT-PCR using the HTBI primer set. From the multiplex PCR reads, TCRdb called clonotypes with MiXCR, one entry per CDR3 protein. Counted here are 150,000 or so distinct CDR3 sequences, roughly 23% occurring once; the ten biggest clones make up around 70%. The data stem from a study of T cells in Graves' hyperthyroidism and ophthalmopathy. Study summary: Peripheral blood was secured at the point of initial diagnosis, before any treatment.

Study-level points and caveats: Ophthalmopathy was model-predicted a median approximately 6.4 months pre-onset.

The source is a woman between 50 and 59 years old with Graves' hyperthyroidism that later progressed to Graves' ophthalmopathy. The sample comprised blood. The rearrangement uses TRBV6-6 and TRBJ2-1; no firm D call. The CDR3 DNA is TGTGCCAGCAGTTACAATGGGGCCTACAATGAGCAGTTCTTC. This encodes CASSYNGAYNEQFF.